The source of this TCR beta chain is a study of T cell responses to AZD1222 COVID-19 vaccine. Whole-study findings and limits: Seropositive at baseline were only 5 to 7 AZD1222 recipients. Along spike, vaccine-associated CD4 TCRs were found throughout, with dominance at 160-218 and 743-854. Unmutated variant regions reportedly attract nearly half of all spike-specific TCRs. Vaccination with two AZD1222 doses was followed by a rise in Spike-specific TCR breadth and depth.

This CDR3 is built from 15 residues. Trimming at V came to 8 bases and at J to 1 base, leaving 10 bases not matched to a gene. The germline V gene encodes CDR1 SNHLY and CDR2 FYNNEI. This clone has a handful of counts. Its antigen is as yet unknown. Measured with immunoSEQ multiplex PCR; TCRdb has only the in-frame clones, and not every one. The data hold 95,000 to 100,000 clones, with 85% to 95% observed a single time. V gene TRBV2 combines with J gene TRBJ2-7; 8 nucleotides align to TRBD1. The sequences come from peripheral blood, collected on day 0 of AZD1222 vaccination. The source of this sequence is an adult in good health. CDR3 residues: CASGEDRVTSYEQYF. The CDR3 DNA reads TGTGCCAGCGGAGAGGACAGGGTGACGTCCTACGAGCAGTACTTC.